This T cell receptor beta chain appears in the sequencing data of a study of vaccination effects on CD4 cells after COVID-19. Study-wide results and caveats: Marked clonal contraction was seen in infection- and vaccine-induced clones late after vaccination.

As to this clone: Its antigen is not known.

Sequencing in the ViraFEST assay came after antigen-specific CD4+ T cells had been expanded with viral peptide pools, which were used to stimulate PBMC. Culturing for about 10 days preceded CD4+ T cell isolation. Cultivation was performed at approximately 2.1 million PBMC per well with around 10 IU/ml IL-2 and roughly 9.3 ug/ml peptides added. Assay used: immunoSEQ multiplex PCR; TCRdb lists only in-frame clones, some missing. This sample has tens of thousands of clones, with approximately 81% found just once. The sample was CD4+ T cells from PBMCs cultured with HCoV-229E spike peptides, taken before COVID-19 vaccination. The TCR comes from a human donor who received a COVID-19 vaccine.

The CDR3 region has the DNA TGTGCCAGCAGTTACTCGCGGGGTTCCCAGCCCCAGCATTTT. Its translation: CASSYSRGSQPQHF. The chain carries TRBV6-2 or TRBV6-3 and TRBJ1-5; no firm D call. CDR3 size: 14 residues. V was clipped by 0 bases and J by 7 bases, with 10 bases between them. The germline gives CDR1 MNHEY, CDR2 SVGEGT.